The present T cell receptor beta chain was sequenced within a study of shared clonotypes between healthy human individuals. As for the study in general: CD4 naive and memory got three plates each, CD8 naive two, CD8 memory one.

This table comes from immunoSEQ multiplex PCR, and its TCRdb copy is limited to in-frame clones, with some not included. The sample lists around 560,000 clones, around 96% occurring once. In the naive CD8 group, cells lacked CD45RO and were positively selected for CCR7, so terminally differentiated effector memory CD45RA+ cells were left out. The sequenced sample consisted of naive CD8+ T cells sorted from blood. This clonotype was obtained from a woman younger than 45 in good health.

The CDR3 reads CATQVGGYTYEQYF. The CDR3 DNA is TGTGCCACCCAGGTGGGAGGTTACACCTACGAGCAGTACTTC. J is TRBJ2-7 and V is TRBV15, with D maybe TRBD2 (6 bases). Per the germline V gene, CDR1 is LNHNV and CDR2 is YYDKDF (reference sequence). The V end was cut by 8 bases, the J end by 2 bases, with 16 bases between. CDR3 length: 14 residues.